Below, 18 T cell receptor beta chains from the same sample are listed, as sequenced in a study of shared clonotypes between healthy human individuals. Sequencing used immunoSEQ multiplex PCR; TCRdb keeps in-frame clones, though not all of them. The table lists millions of clones, just over 90% of them singletons. The sequenced material came from naive CD4+ T cells from PBMCs. Described subset: CD45RA+ positively selected. The source of these receptors is a man between 18 and 29 years old in good health. Some clones in this sample may be carry-over from other donors' samples.

The CDR3 spells CASSSAAVSSTDTQYF. CDR3 in DNA: TGTGCCAGCAGCTCAGCGGCGGTCTCTAGCACAGATACGCAGTATTTT. The rearrangement uses TRBV7-9 and TRBJ2-3, with D possibly TRBD2 on 5 matching bases. In germline, CDR1 is SEHNR, CDR2 FQNEAQ (reference sequence). The CDR3 is 16 residues long. Trimming removed 4 bases at V and 0 bases at J, with 14 bases between.

This rearrangement joins TRBV5-1 to TRBJ2-1; 9 nucleotides agree with TRBD1. The CDR3 runs 14 residues. After removal of 4 bases from V and 8 bases from J, the junction contained 7 bases not matched to a gene. Germline values: CDR1 SGHRS, CDR2 YFSETQ. Here the CDR3 reads CASSRGTGLDEQFF. CDR3 DNA sequence: TGCGCCAGCAGCCGCGGGACAGGGTTGGATGAGCAGTTCTTC.

The chain couples TRBV6-5 to TRBJ1-2; 8 bases align to TRBD1. Germline CDR1 reads MNHEY; CDR2 reads SVGAGI. The J segment lost 2 bases and the V segment lost 3 bases, leaving 5 bases of the junction unmatched. The CDR3 loop spans 15 amino acids. Here the CDR3 reads CASSYASGGNYGYTF. The CDR3 DNA sequence: TGTGCCAGCAGTTATGCCTCAGGGGGCAACTATGGCTACACCTTC.

DNA of the CDR3: TGCGCCAGCAGCTCGGACAGGGTTGTACACGAGCAGTACTTC. This translates into CASSSDRVVHEQYF. The chain is built from TRBV5-1 and TRBJ2-7; 8 bases match TRBD1. V lost 3 bases, J lost 5 bases, and 7 bases stayed unmatched. In germline, CDR1 is SGHRS, CDR2 YFSETQ. CDR3 length: 14 residues.

The chain links TRBV15 to TRBJ2-1; unclear D gene. Trimming removed 0 bases from V and 6 bases from J, with 3 bases in between. Germline CDR1 LNHNV, CDR2 YYDKDF (reference sequence). CDR3 length: 12 residues. This chain's CDR3 is CATSRDSNEQFF. DNA of the CDR3: TGTGCCACCAGCAGAGATTCCAATGAGCAGTTCTTC.

On this clone itself: Other DNA sequences within the sample encode an identical CDR3. The CDR3 protein is CASSYLAVEQYF. The CDR3 bases are TGTGCCAGCAGTTATCTAGCGGTGGAGCAGTACTTC. This chain joins TRBV28 and TRBJ2-7; 7 bases line up with TRBD2. J lost 7 bases, V lost 4 bases, and 4 bases had no gene match. The germline gives CDR1 MDHEN, CDR2 SYDVKM. The CDR3 has 12 residues.

V usage is TRBV7-9 and J usage is TRBJ1-4, with D unresolved. Per the germline V gene, CDR1 is SEHNR and CDR2 is FQNEAQ (reference sequence). The V end lost 8 bases, the J end lost 0 bases, and 7 bases lay between the germline ends. The CDR3 runs to 13 residues. As DNA, the CDR3 is TGTGCCAGCTCGGTTGCAACTAATGAAAAACTGTTTTTT. It translates to CASSVATNEKLFF.

In nucleotides, the CDR3 is TGCGCCAGCAGCGCGGAGGTTGGAAACACCATATATTTT. Protein: CASSAEVGNTIYF. The chain is built from TRBV5-1 and TRBJ1-3; D ambiguous. CDR3 length equals 13 residues. Germline assignment: CDR1 SGHRS and CDR2 YFSETQ. V lost 4 bases, J lost 3 bases, and 8 bases lay in between. Complete variable domain (other parts from reference TRBV5-1 and TRBJ1-3): KAGVTQTPRYLIKTRGQQVTLSCSPISGHRSVSWYQQTPGQGLQFLFEYFSETQRNKGNFPGRFSGRQFSNSRSEMNVSTLELGDSALYLCASSAEVGNTIYFGEGSWLTVV.

This rearrangement joins TRBV19 to TRBJ1-4; a weak D match, TRBD1 (5 bases). Germline lookup yields CDR1 LNHDA and CDR2 SQIVND (reference sequence). CDR3 length: 14 residues. V was clipped by 7 bases and J by 7 bases, with 16 bases between them. CDR3 in amino acids: CASMYAGLGEKLFF. The CDR3 DNA reads TGTGCCAGTATGTACGCGGGACTCGGTGAAAAACTGTTTTTT.

This rearrangement joins TRBV19 to TRBJ2-2; 9 nucleotides align to TRBD2. Germline V gives CDR1 LNHDA, CDR2 SQIVND (reference sequence). CDR3 length: 15 amino acids. With 5 bases clipped from V and 3 bases from J, the junction kept 4 bases outside the gene matches. The CDR3 spells CASSPRLADTGELFF. For the CDR3, the DNA is TGTGCCAGTAGTCCGAGACTAGCGGACACCGGGGAGCTGTTTTTT.

The rearrangement uses TRBV28 and TRBJ1-1; D unresolved. Per germline, CDR1 MDHEN and CDR2 SYDVKM. This CDR3 is 14 amino acids long. Trimming left V 5 bases short and J 9 bases short, with 19 bases between. The CDR3 spells CASSQNWAPSQAFF. CDR3 DNA: TGTGCCAGCAGTCAAAACTGGGCCCCATCCCAAGCTTTCTTT.

For the CDR3, the DNA is TGCGCCAGCCGCAAAAACAGGGACACTGAAGCTTTCTTT. Encoded protein: CASRKNRDTEAFF. The rearrangement joins TRBV5-1 to TRBJ1-1; maybe TRBD1 (6 bases). This CDR3 is 13 amino acids long. The V and J ends lost 7 bases and 3 bases respectively, with 13 bases between them. Per the germline V gene, CDR1 is SGHRS and CDR2 is YFSETQ.

V and J are TRBV6-1 and TRBJ1-2; 7 bases match TRBD1. The J segment lost 8 bases and the V segment lost 6 bases, leaving 12 bases of the junction unmatched. This CDR3 comprises 14 residues. Germline V CDR1 and CDR2: MNHNS, SASEGT. The DNA for the CDR3 is TGTGCCAGCAGCGTAGACCGGGACAGACACGGCTACACCTTC. It translates to CASSVDRDRHGYTF.

The gene calls are TRBV5-5 and TRBJ2-5; 9 bases align to TRBD2. CDR3 length equals 18 residues. J was trimmed by 5 bases and V by 3 bases; bases with no gene match: 17. Per germline, CDR1 SGHKS and CDR2 YYEKEE (reference sequence). The chain's CDR3 is CASSSYRSSGTWGETQYF. CDR3 in DNA: TGTGCCAGCAGCTCATATCGGTCTAGCGGGACCTGGGGCGAGACCCAGTACTTC.

About this clone: Additional DNA sequences in this sample encode the identical CDR3. V usage is TRBV15 and J usage is TRBJ2-6; tentative D call: TRBD1 (5 bases). The CDR3 covers 14 residues. Germline V gene sequence: CDR1 LNHNV, CDR2 YYDKDF (reference sequence). V was clipped by 8 bases and J by 0 bases, with 8 bases between them. CDR3 DNA: TGTGCCACCTCCAGGGTCTCTGGGGCCAACGTCCTGACTTTC. It encodes CATSRVSGANVLTF.

The chain uses TRBV5-6 and TRBJ1-2; D is unclear. This CDR3 has 14 amino acids. V shed 1 base and J shed 8 bases, with 15 bases lying between them. Germline values: CDR1 SGHDT, CDR2 YYEEEE. CDR3 region: CASSLLAGTYGYTF. The CDR3 coding sequence is TGTGCCAGCAGCTTGCTGGCAGGAACCTACGGCTACACCTTC.

V usage is TRBV6-6 and J usage is TRBJ2-1, with 8 bases matching TRBD2. The V segment lost 5 bases and the J segment 8 bases; nucleotides outside the gene matches: 11. Looked up from germline, CDR1 is MNHNY and CDR2 is SVGAGI (reference sequence). The CDR3 is 15 residues long. In DNA form, the CDR3 reads TGTGCCAGCAGTGACGGGAGCGGGAGAGGGTATGAGCAGTTCTTC. Protein product: CASSDGSGRGYEQFF.

The genes are TRBV7-9 and TRBJ2-5; D not certain. Germline V lookup: CDR1 SEHNR, CDR2 FQNEAQ (reference sequence). The CDR3 runs to 13 residues. Trimming took off 5 bases at V and 2 bases at J, with 9 bases between the two ends. The CDR3 protein is CASSPNLQETQYF. The CDR3 nucleotides read TGTGCCAGCAGCCCAAACCTGCAAGAGACCCAGTACTTC.